This T cell receptor beta chain was profiled in a study of blood T cell repertoires in COVID-19. Study details: Material from acute and convalescent COVID-19 was sourced from the United States, Italy and Spain. T cells, B-cell-depleted T cells, or PBMCs supplied cDNA or gDNA.

Original data processing: Scientists estimated how many nucleated cells there were by amplifying reference gene primers. TCRdb keeps only in-frame clones here, not all; method: immunoSEQ multiplex PCR. V, J and clone size were drawn from that table, and D and trimming were deduced from the DNA. The repertoire consists of some 150,000 clones, with 80% to 90% occurring once and the leading ten covering 3% to 4%. Germline V gene lookup returns CDR1 KGHSH and CDR2 LQKENI. The CDR3 runs 12 residues. The trim removed 4 bases at V and 10 bases at J, leaving 3 bases unmatched. The TCR sequence derives from an older man with acute or convalescent COVID-19. The chain carries TRBV18 and TRBJ1-4; 7 nucleotides line up with TRBD1. Sequencing was performed on peripheral blood. The CDR3 sequence is CASSRQGGKLFF. CDR3 nucleotide sequence: TGTGCCAGCTCACGCCAGGGGGGAAAACTGTTTTTT.